A single sample is the source of the 9 T cell receptor beta chains below, sequenced in a study of T cell responses to AZD1222 COVID-19 vaccine. Measured with immunoSEQ multiplex PCR; TCRdb has only the in-frame clones, and not every one. The sample lists about 150,000 clones; 75% to 90% were seen once. The sequencing used peripheral blood, collected 28 days after the second AZD1222 dose. The receptors shown here come from an adult who received the AZD1222 COVID-19 vaccine.

The genes are TRBV5-1 and TRBJ2-5, with TRBD2 matching over 8 bases. The J segment lost 1 base and the V segment lost 0 bases, leaving 11 bases of the junction unmatched. The CDR3 has 18 residues. Germline CDR1 reads SGHRS; CDR2 reads YFSETQ. The CDR3 DNA follows: TGCGCCAGCAGCTTGGGGGCCCTGGCAGCGGGGGCCCAAGAGACCCAGTACTTC. It specifies CASSLGALAAGAQETQYF. The full variable domain, in which reference TRBV5-1 and TRBJ2-5 provide the parts outside the CDR3, is KAGVTQTPRYLIKTRGQQVTLSCSPISGHRSVSWYQQTPGQGLQFLFEYFSETQRNKGNFPGRFSGRQFSNSRSEMNVSTLELGDSALYLCASSLGALAAGAQETQYFGPGTRLLVL.

CDR3 protein: CASTQYWGTEAFF. DNA of the CDR3: TGTGCCAGCACCCAATACTGGGGGACTGAAGCTTTCTTT. The J gene is TRBJ1-1, the V gene TRBV27; tentative D call: TRBD1 (5 bases). Trimming removed 7 bases at V and 5 bases at J, with 14 bases between. This CDR3 spans 13 amino acids. Germline CDR1 and CDR2: MNHEY and SMNVEV (reference sequence).

This clone was recorded only once. The CDR3 protein is CASSQDPPQGSSYNEQFF. CDR3 nucleotide sequence: TGCGCCAGCAGCCAAGATCCCCCCCAGGGATCATCCTACAATGAGCAGTTCTTC. The genes are TRBV4-3 and TRBJ2-1; TRBD1 is a possible D gene (5 bases). Germline CDR1 reads LGHNA; CDR2 reads YSLEER. The V gene lost 0 bases and the J gene lost 1 base, with 16 bases spanning the gap. This CDR3 is 18 amino acids long.

The V and J genes are TRBV18 and TRBJ1-2, with D maybe TRBD1 (6 bases). The germline V gene encodes CDR1 KGHSH and CDR2 LQKENI. The length of the CDR3 is 14 residues. V dropped 4 bases and J dropped 6 bases, with 15 bases sitting between them. This CDR3 reads CASSLLTRGDGYTF. Here the CDR3 DNA reads TGTGCCAGCTCACTACTTACGAGGGGGGATGGCTACACCTTC.

V gene TRBV19 combines with J gene TRBJ1-6, with 7 positions matching TRBD1. J was trimmed by 5 bases and V by 4 bases; bases with no gene match: 5. Germline V gene sequence: CDR1 LNHDA, CDR2 SQIVND (reference sequence). The CDR3 consists of 15 residues. The chain's CDR3 is CASSTTGTDNSPLHF. The CDR3 DNA reads TGTGCCAGTAGTACAACCGGGACAGATAATTCACCCCTCCACTTT.

The chain uses TRBV13 and TRBJ2-7; TRBD2 aligns across 7 bases. This CDR3 region has 13 residues. V lost 5 bases to trimming and J lost 5 bases; unmatched junction nucleotides: 6. The germline gives CDR1 PRHDT, CDR2 FYEKMQ (reference sequence). The CDR3 loop is CASSVTSYHEQYF. CDR3 coding DNA: TGTGCCAGCAGCGTGACTAGCTACCACGAGCAGTACTTC.

This clone was seen just once. V is TRBV25-1 and J is TRBJ2-7, with D possibly called TRBD1 or TRBD2 (6 bases each). The V gene lost 7 bases and the J gene lost 5 bases, with 15 bases spanning the gap. The CDR3 contains 13 residues. CDR1 is MGHDK and CDR2 is SYGVNS in the germline V gene. The CDR3 region is CASNLGGRNEQYF. The CDR3 DNA reads TGTGCCAGCAACCTAGGGGGGCGAAACGAGCAGTACTTC.

For this clone: Different DNA sequences within this sample yield the same CDR3. V gene TRBV12-3 or TRBV12-4 combines with J gene TRBJ2-1; no clear D gene. V was shortened by 6 bases and J by 9 bases, with 9 bases between the two germline ends. The CDR3 consists of 11 residues. The CDR3: CASSVGIEQFF. The CDR3 DNA sequence: TGTGCCAGCAGCGTAGGGATTGAGCAGTTCTTC.

This clone is medium-sized in the sample. The chain recombines TRBV24-1 with TRBJ2-5; D is unresolved. CDR1 KGHDR and CDR2 SFDVKD come from the germline V gene. Between the trimmed V and J ends, which lost 2 bases and 0 bases, there was a span of 0 bases. The CDR3 is 12 residues long. In DNA, the CDR3 is TGTGCCACCAGTGATTACCAAGAGACCCAGTACTTC. Its translation is CATSDYQETQYF.